The source of this T cell receptor (beta chain) is a study of shared clonotypes between healthy human individuals (TCRdb year 2020). A note on the overall study: A few men and a couple of women, aged 18 to 49 years, made up the cohort. For each donor, CD4 naive and CD4 memory were each run on three plates, CD8 naive on two plates, and CD8 memory on one plate. To estimate repertoire size and how much clonotype sharing occurs between individuals, the study deeply sequenced the blood TCR repertoires of 4 to 6 healthy adults. Libraries were prepared and TCR repertoires were sequenced by different laboratories using diverse techniques, in order to increase sequencing depth and limit assay-specific biases. Each donor's leukapheresis produced roughly between about 0.8 and 8.9 billion PBMCs.

As to this clone: This clone's antigen is unknown. The sample holds no much larger clone one base away, and base qualities are not on file.

Broad study findings and their caveats: The genetic and exposure-history diversity represented was limited by the small number of donors. Sampling was limited to blood, and TCR repertoires in tissue likely differ from TCR repertoires in blood. Pairwise subsampling led to the expectation that sequencing depth would affect the degree of clonotype sharing among donors. Higher generation probabilities were observed for clonotypes shared by all four sorted-subset donors than for non-shared clonotypes. Larger estimated clonotype richness was generally found for naive subsets than for memory subsets. Approximately 4.8% of naive CD4, approximately 3.7% of naive CD8, about 2.1% of memory CD4, and 0.35% to 0.4% of memory CD8 clonotypes were shared across a few donors. Rarefaction of sorted-subset datasets indicated incomplete sequencing despite the large sequencing depth.

Healthy HIV-negative adults with no recently reported acute infections or vaccinations were included as donors. All donors were Caucasian adults living in Nashville, Tennessee, USA. CD4+ T cells were enriched by magnetic negative selection; naive cells were then positively selected on CD45RA, and the negative fraction formed the memory subset. After blood collection by leukapheresis, PBMCs were isolated using Ficoll-Histopaque density gradient centrifugation and then cryopreserved in the vapor phase of liquid nitrogen. Analytical flow cytometry was used to check the purity and quantity of each magnetically sorted T cell population. Genomic DNA was isolated from each sorted fraction and quantified by UV absorbance on a Nanodrop 2000c. From V the trimming removes 3 bases and from J it removes 2 bases, while the gene matches leave 10 bases of the junction unaccounted for. Inclusive of the bounding cysteine and phenylalanine, the CDR3 is 16 residues long. CDR3 DNA only is kept here, 48 bases in frame from base 1. The germline V gene provides CDR1 SGHDT and CDR2 YYEEEE.

TCR CDR3 regions were amplified from genomic DNA by multiplex PCR using the deep immunoSEQ assay. For each cell subset, the extracted genomic DNA was distributed evenly across all wells of several immunoSEQ 96-well plates, and each plate served as one replicate. For sorted subsets, each replicate PCR was loaded with about 0.2 ug genomic DNA, equivalent to approximately 33,000 T cell genomes. The purified libraries were quantified using a Qubit 3.0 fluorometer, sized with a Bioanalyzer 2100, and then quantified again using the KAPA Library Quantification kit. A separate single-read 150-cycle Illumina NextSeq 550 flow cell was used to sequence each immunoSEQ 96-well plate. In the original analysis: The immunoSEQ output contained only junctional sequences without quality scores, so filtering could not match that applied to full-length reads. To assign V/J genes and CDR3, sequences were annotated against IMGT germline references using PyIR, a Python wrapper for IgBLAST v1.9. Reads with weak V/J assignments (E-value above 1e-6), missing CDR3, stop codons, out-of-frame junctions, or ambiguous translated residues were removed. V3J clonotypes were defined as sequences sharing the same inferred V gene, J gene, and CDR3 amino acid sequence. The percentage overlap between two repertoires was calculated by dividing the number of shared unique clonotypes by the size of the smaller repertoire. Repertoire richness was assessed with RTK rarefaction, the Chao1 estimator, and Recon v2.1 estimates of unobserved clonotypes. For all TCRbeta clonotypes obtained by the gDNA method from several donors, generation probabilities were computed with OLGA. TCRdb carries this immuneACCESS record with in-frame sequences only. Its versions omit some clonotypes, under half of them owing to an unresolved V gene in the studies checked, with the rest unexplained. That table supplies the V and J calls and clone size; D and trimming were determined from the DNA. Across this sample there are about 1.5 million clones, with 98% seen only once. About 0.4% of the sample belongs to the ten largest clones.

The V and J segments used are TRBV5-6 and TRBJ1-1; 7 middle bases align to TRBD1. This sequence was found in a man aged 25-45 years in good health. The source material was naive CD4+ T cells sorted from blood. In light of the paper, this sample's cell subset or site label describes: CD45RA+ positively selected. The CDR3 reads CASSSVPGQRNTEAFF. The DNA is TGTGCCAGCAGCTCTGTCCCGGGACAGCGTAACACTGAAGCTTTCTTT.